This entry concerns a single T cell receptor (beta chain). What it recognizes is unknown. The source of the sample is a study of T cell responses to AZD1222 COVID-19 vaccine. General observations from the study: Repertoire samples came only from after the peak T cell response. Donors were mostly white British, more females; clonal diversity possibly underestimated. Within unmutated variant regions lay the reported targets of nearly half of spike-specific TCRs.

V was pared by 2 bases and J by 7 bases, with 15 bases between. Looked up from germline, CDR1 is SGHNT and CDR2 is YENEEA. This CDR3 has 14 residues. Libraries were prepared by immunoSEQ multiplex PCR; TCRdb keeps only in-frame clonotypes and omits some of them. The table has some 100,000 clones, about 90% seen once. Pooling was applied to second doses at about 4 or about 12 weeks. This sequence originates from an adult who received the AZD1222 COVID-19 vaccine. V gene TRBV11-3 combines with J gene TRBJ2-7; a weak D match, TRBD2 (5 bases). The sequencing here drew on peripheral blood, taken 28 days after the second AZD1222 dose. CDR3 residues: CASSLSRASGEQYF. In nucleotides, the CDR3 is TGTGCCAGCAGCTTATCGCGGGCCTCGGGTGAGCAGTACTTC. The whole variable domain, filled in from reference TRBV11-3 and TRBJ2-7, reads EAGVVQSPRYKIIEKKQPVAFWCNPISGHNTLYWYLQNLGQGPELLIRYENEEAVDDSQLPKDRFSAERLKGVDSTLKIQPAELGDSAVYLCASSLSRASGEQYFGPGTRLTVT.